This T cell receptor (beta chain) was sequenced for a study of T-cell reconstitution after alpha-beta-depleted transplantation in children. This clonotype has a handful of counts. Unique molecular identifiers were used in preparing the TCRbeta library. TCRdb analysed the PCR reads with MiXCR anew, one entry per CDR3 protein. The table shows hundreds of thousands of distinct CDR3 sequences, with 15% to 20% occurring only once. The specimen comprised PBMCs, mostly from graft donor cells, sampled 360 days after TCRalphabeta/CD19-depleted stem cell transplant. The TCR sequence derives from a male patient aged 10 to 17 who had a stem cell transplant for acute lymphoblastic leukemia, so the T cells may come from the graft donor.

CDR3 DNA sequence: TGTGCCACCAGCAGGGGGGTCGGGGCCACCGGGGAGCTGTTTTTT. This translates into CATSRGVGATGELFF. This chain joins TRBV15 and TRBJ2-2; TRBD1 or TRBD2 may be the D gene (5 bases each). Between the trimmed V and J ends, which lost 3 bases and 4 bases, there was a span of 12 bases. The length of the CDR3 is 15 residues. The germline V gene encodes CDR1 LNHNV and CDR2 YYDKDF (reference sequence).